This T cell receptor (beta chain) derives from a study of T cells in Graves' hyperthyroidism and ophthalmopathy. Overall study findings and caveats: The majority of expanded thyroid clonotypes above 0.001 also appeared in blood.

Patients aged 18 to 65 had newly diagnosed hyperthyroidism that had lasted under 2 months. Uncontrolled infections, other autoimmune diseases, pregnancy or lactation led to exclusion of patients. PBMCs were derived from roughly 10 ml fresh peripheral blood. This clonotype was seen only a few times. The antigen remains undetermined. V dropped 3 bases and J dropped 4 bases, with 15 bases sitting between them. This CDR3 contains 16 residues. Germline lookup yields CDR1 ENHRY and CDR2 SYGVKD. Amplification of TCR beta CDR3 regions used RNA as the template. Initially, a first-round RT-PCR of the TCR CDR3 employed the HTBI primer set. Each CDR3 protein gets one entry after TCRdb re-called the multiplex PCR reads with MiXCR. The profile covers over 700,000 distinct CDR3 sequences, with around 20% appearing a single time and 16% taken by the ten largest.

The rearrangement links TRBV10-3 to TRBJ2-2; tentatively, D is TRBD2 (5 bases). What was sequenced was blood. The clonotype comes from a woman aged 45-59 years with Graves' hyperthyroidism that later progressed to Graves' ophthalmopathy. The CDR3 nucleotides read TGTGCCATCAGTGAAGGCTTGAGGGCGAGCACCGGGGAGCTGTTTTTT. Its protein product is CAISEGLRASTGELFF.